The 20 T cell receptor beta chains in this list originate from one sample, sequenced in a study of T-cell reconstitution after alpha-beta-depleted transplantation in children. Library preparation (for TCRbeta) was performed with unique molecular identifiers. MiXCR, applied by TCRdb to the PCR reads, yields one record per CDR3 protein. The sample contains approximately 400,000 distinct CDR3 sequences, 11% of which appear only once. The sample consisted of PBMCs from the stem cell graft donor, taken from the stem cell graft. Receptors were obtained from a human donor who donated a stem cell graft to a child with acute myeloid leukemia.

V and J are TRBV6-5 and TRBJ2-7; TRBD1 aligns across 7 bases. Unmatched junction bases numbered 8, after V lost 7 bases and J lost 2 bases. The CDR3 is made up of 14 amino acids. Germline CDR1 is MNHEY and CDR2 is SVGAGI. The CDR3 loop is CASIKGQVAYEQYF. As DNA, the CDR3 is TGTGCCAGCATTAAAGGACAGGTCGCCTACGAGCAGTACTTC.

This clonotype turned up a few times. The CDR3 DNA sequence: TGCAGTGCTAGAGAACCACAGCTAGTGAGCTATGGCTACACCTTC. Translation: CSAREPQLVSYGYTF. The V call is TRBV20-1, the J call TRBJ1-2, with D uncertain. Looked up from germline, CDR1 is DFQATT and CDR2 is SNEGSKA (reference sequence). The CDR3 totals 15 residues. The V gene lost 0 bases and the J gene lost 4 bases, with 15 bases spanning the gap.

This clonotype was seen more than once but under ten times. J is TRBJ1-5 and V is TRBV20-1; the match to TRBD1 covers 9 bases. The length of the CDR3 is 16 residues. V lost 2 bases, J lost 6 bases, and 11 bases stayed unmatched. Germline CDR1 DFQATT, CDR2 SNEGSKA (reference sequence). The CDR3 region has the DNA TGCAGTGCTAGAAGGGTGGGGACAGGGAGTGGTCAGCCCCAGCATTTT. This sequence encodes CSARRVGTGSGQPQHF.

V gene TRBV6-1 combines with J gene TRBJ2-5; 11 nucleotides align to TRBD2. The V gene's germline CDR1 is MNHNS and CDR2 SASEGT. Trimming at V came to 6 bases and at J to 5 bases, leaving 11 bases not matched to a gene. This CDR3 region has 16 residues. The CDR3 DNA follows: TGTGCCAGCAGCCCCACCGGGCTAGCGGGGGGTGAGACCCAGTACTTC. Residues: CASSPTGLAGGETQYF.

This clonotype was seen ten or more times. The chain joins TRBV12-3 or TRBV12-4 to TRBJ2-5; D unclear. This CDR3 region has 15 residues. Trimming shortened V by 0 bases and J by 0 bases, and 8 bases separated the two germline ends. The CDR3 protein is CASSLARSYQETQYF. The CDR3 DNA follows: TGTGCCAGCAGTTTAGCTAGGTCGTACCAAGAGACCCAGTACTTC.

V usage is TRBV11-1 and J usage is TRBJ2-5, with D possibly being TRBD2 (6 bases). The V and J ends lost 3 bases and 1 base respectively, with 15 bases between them. The germline V gene has CDR1 SGHAT and CDR2 FQDESV (reference sequence). The CDR3 loop spans 16 amino acids. In DNA form, the CDR3 reads TGTGCCAGCAGCTTGGACTGGAGGAGGGGCCAAGAGACCCAGTACTTC. Encoded protein: CASSLDWRRGQETQYF.

The rearrangement links TRBV12-5 to TRBJ2-7; no clear D. Trimming pared 6 bases from V and 1 base from J, leaving 19 bases between. Germline V gene sequence: CDR1 LGHNT, CDR2 FRNRAP. This CDR3 has 16 amino acids. The CDR3 reads CASGFPGPEGSYEQYF. For the CDR3, the DNA is TGTGCTAGTGGCTTCCCGGGCCCCGAAGGGTCCTACGAGCAGTACTTC. Full variable domain (missing parts from reference TRBV12-5 and TRBJ2-7): DARVTQTPRHKVTEMGQEVTMRCQPILGHNTVFWYRQTMMQGLELLAYFRNRAPLDDSGMPKDRFSAEMPDATLATLKIQPSEPRDSAVYFCASGFPGPEGSYEQYFGPGTRLTVT.

V and J are TRBV6-1 and TRBJ2-7, with D possibly called TRBD1 or TRBD2 (5 bases each). The CDR3 covers 15 residues. Between the trimmed V and J ends, which lost 4 bases and 0 bases, there was a span of 13 bases. In germline, CDR1 is MNHNS, CDR2 SASEGT. CDR3 nucleotides: TGTGCCAGCAGTGCACTGCCGGGGCGCTCCTACGAGCAGTACGTC. This gives the protein CASSALPGRSYEQYV.

The V and J genes are TRBV5-1 and TRBJ2-1, with 12 bases fitting TRBD2. J gave up 7 bases and V 2 bases, and 4 bases lay outside the gene matches. This CDR3 is 15 amino acids long. Per the germline V gene, CDR1 is SGHRS and CDR2 is YFSETQ. The CDR3 sequence: CASSFWTSGDNEQFF. CDR3 DNA: TGCGCCAGCAGCTTCTGGACTAGCGGGGATAATGAGCAGTTCTTC.

V is TRBV19 and J is TRBJ1-2; perhaps TRBD1 as D (6 bases). With 1 base removed from V and 5 bases from J, the gap between germline ends came to 8 bases. The CDR3 is made up of 13 amino acids. Per the germline V gene, CDR1 is LNHDA and CDR2 is SQIVND (reference sequence). CDR3 in amino acids: CASSIGQAYGYTF. The CDR3 region has the DNA TGTGCCAGTAGTATAGGACAGGCTTATGGCTACACCTTC.

V is TRBV6-2 or TRBV6-3 and J is TRBJ2-1; 7 nucleotides align to TRBD1. The CDR3 runs to 16 residues. V lost 2 bases to trimming and J lost 8 bases; unmatched junction nucleotides: 12. Per the germline V gene, CDR1 is MNHEY and CDR2 is SVGEGT. The CDR3 sequence: CASSYNQQGLRDEQFF. In DNA, the CDR3 is TGTGCCAGCAGTTACAACCAACAGGGGTTGCGCGATGAGCAGTTCTTC.

The chain has TRBV27 and TRBJ2-3; 10 bases are shared with TRBD2. The CDR3 extends over 15 amino acids. CDR1 is MNHEY and CDR2 is SMNVEV in the germline V gene (reference sequence). Trimming cost V 5 bases and J 7 bases; bases outside gene matches: 9. In DNA, the CDR3 is TGTGCCAGCAGTCGAAGTGGAGCGGGAGGGTATACGCAGTATTTT. Protein sequence: CASSRSGAGGYTQYF.

This clonotype was detected many times. The rearrangement links TRBV12-3 or TRBV12-4 to TRBJ2-7; 13 positions agree with TRBD2. The CDR3 loop spans 14 amino acids. The V gene end was trimmed by 3 bases and the J gene end by 6 bases; junction bases not matched to a gene: 2. CDR3 nucleotides: TGTGCCAGCAGTTTGACTAGCGGGAGGTCCGAGCAGTACTTC. This encodes CASSLTSGRSEQYF.

Only a few counts were recorded for this clonotype. The chain carries TRBV20-1 and TRBJ2-1; 9 positions agree with TRBD2. Trimming cost V 3 bases and J 6 bases; bases outside gene matches: 9. CDR3 length: 15 amino acids. From germline, CDR1 is DFQATT and CDR2 SNEGSKA (reference sequence). CDR3 bases: TGCAGTGCTAGCCTAGCGGGACAAGGAGGCAATGAGCAGTTCTTC. The encoded protein is CSASLAGQGGNEQFF.

This chain joins TRBV5-1 and TRBJ2-1; 8 bases agree with TRBD2. The CDR3 is 16 residues long. The germline CDR1 and CDR2 sequences are SGHRS and YFSETQ. V lost 1 base and J lost 6; bases outside the gene matches: 9. The CDR3 nucleotides read TGCGCCAGCAGCTTGAACCTGGGACTAGGGGGCAATGAGCAGTTCTTC. Amino acids: CASSLNLGLGGNEQFF.

About this clonotype itself: Without the conserved terminal phenylalanine or tryptophan, this CDR3 likely stems from a read error. The chain joins TRBV20-1 to TRBJ2-3, with TRBD1 as a possible D gene (5 bases). From germline, CDR1 is DFQATT and CDR2 SNEGSKA (reference sequence). Deletions cut 5 bases from V and 5 bases from J, with 11 bases between. The CDR3 length is 12 residues. CDR3 DNA: TGCAGTGCTCTGGAGCAGGGAGATACGCAGTATTTG. Its translation: CSALEQGDTQYL.

This clonotype came up a few times. The genes are TRBV5-5 and TRBJ1-1; TRBD1 matches 7 bases. The CDR3 has 17 amino acids. J was trimmed by 0 bases and V by 3 bases; bases with no gene match: 11. Germline values: CDR1 SGHKS, CDR2 YYEKEE (reference sequence). The CDR3 loop is CASSSPGGQIMNTEAFF. DNA for the CDR3: TGTGCCAGCAGCTCACCAGGGGGACAAATCATGAACACTGAAGCTTTCTTT.

A few counts support this clonotype. The rearrangement links TRBV5-5 to TRBJ1-5; D may be TRBD1 (6 bases). The V gene's germline CDR1 is SGHKS and CDR2 YYEKEE (reference sequence). The CDR3 is made up of 14 amino acids. The V gene lost 4 bases and the J gene lost 7 bases, with 15 bases spanning the gap. The CDR3 region is CASSRRGEGQPQHF. CDR3 in DNA: TGTGCCAGCAGCCGGAGGGGGGAAGGACAGCCCCAGCATTTT.

This clonotype has just a few counts. The V call is TRBV5-1, the J call TRBJ2-6; D remains unclear. Germline loops: CDR1 SGHRS, CDR2 YFSETQ. V dropped 0 bases and J dropped 0 bases, with 4 bases sitting between them. CDR3 length: 15 residues. The CDR3 DNA sequence: TGCGCCAGCAGCTTGGTCACCTCTGGGGCCAACGTCCTGACTTTC. This gives the protein CASSLVTSGANVLTF.

This clonotype has just a few counts. This chain connects TRBV20-1 to TRBJ1-2; 9 bases align to TRBD1. CDR3 length equals 15 residues. V lost 0 bases to trimming and J lost 5 bases; unmatched junction nucleotides: 7. CDR1 is DFQATT, CDR2 SNEGSKA, per germline (reference sequence). CDR3 in amino acids: CSARDLTQGAYGYTF. In nucleotides, the CDR3 is TGCAGTGCTAGAGACCTCACACAGGGGGCTTATGGCTACACCTTC.